These 5 T cell receptor beta chains share one sample of origin, sequenced in a study of cytomegalovirus exposure and HLA in healthy donors. Researchers ran the PCR with 60 Vbeta and 13 Jbeta primers. Using immunoSEQ multiplex PCR, the repertoire was profiled, and TCRdb retains in-frame clones only, with some absent. The repertoire holds more than 95,000 clones, more than 75% seen once, with approximately 1.5% in the top ten. Sequenced sample: PBMCs. These receptors were obtained from a woman in her thirties or forties in good health and CMV-seronegative.

This clone has more than one count but fewer than ten. This chain uses TRBV4-2 with TRBJ1-2, with 8 positions matching TRBD1. Trimming took 5 bases from V and 8 from J; bases not matched to a gene: 7. This CDR3 has 13 residues. The germline V gene has CDR1 LGHNA and CDR2 YNFKEQ. CDR3 in DNA: TGTGCCAGCAGCTACTCAGGGGGCGACGGCTACACCTTC. This gives the protein CASSYSGGDGYTF.

There are a few counts of this clone. The chain recombines TRBV28 with TRBJ2-3; D uncertain. The CDR3 is 17 residues long. The V gene lost 7 bases and the J gene lost 0 bases, with 20 bases spanning the gap. Germline V gene lookup returns CDR1 MDHEN and CDR2 SYDVKM. The CDR3 DNA sequence: TGTGCCAGCACCCTTGAGGAGCTTAGCCCTAGCACAGATACGCAGTATTTT. This encodes CASTLEELSPSTDTQYF.

The rearrangement uses TRBV18 and TRBJ2-1; the match to TRBD2 covers 9 bases. CDR3 length: 17 residues. Trimming took 1 base from V and 6 from J; bases not matched to a gene: 10. Germline V gives CDR1 KGHSH, CDR2 LQKENI. The CDR3 coding sequence is TGTGCCAGCTCACCACTGGGGGTGAGCGGGGGGACCAATGAGCAGTTCTTC. Protein sequence: CASSPLGVSGGTNEQFF.

The chain uses TRBV7-9 and TRBJ2-3, with 10 bases matching TRBD2. Germline-derived CDR1 and CDR2 are SEHNR and FQNEAQ (reference sequence). CDR3 length: 18 amino acids. Trimming at V came to 7 bases and at J to 2 bases, leaving 15 bases not matched to a gene. Here the CDR3 reads CASTPSPGTSAYTDTQYF. The CDR3 region has the DNA TGTGCCAGCACACCATCACCCGGGACTAGCGCCTACACAGATACGCAGTATTTT. Full variable domain (outside the CDR3, taken from reference TRBV7-9 and TRBJ2-3): DTGVSQNPRHKITKRGQNVTFRCDPISEHNRLYWYRQTLGQGPEFLTYFQNEAQLEKSRLLSDRFSAERPKGSFSTLEIQRTEQGDSAMYLCASTPSPGTSAYTDTQYFGPGTRLTVL.

This clone occurred a few times. The junction departs from germline at one end; a sequencing error may be responsible. The CDR3 is CASSSAPKTEAFF. The CDR3 DNA follows: TGTGCTAGCAGCTCCGCGCCAAAGACTGAAGCTTTCTTT. V and J are TRBV7-7 and TRBJ1-1, with no clear D. Germline lookup yields CDR1 SSHAT and CDR2 FNYEAQ (reference sequence). This CDR3 is 13 amino acids long.